The clone carrying this T cell receptor (beta chain) was seen only once. What it recognizes is unknown. Other nucleotide sequences in the sample specify the same CDR3. This record belongs to a study of shared clonotypes between healthy human individuals. Study-level background: CD4 naive cells filled three plates per donor, CD4 memory three, CD8 naive two and CD8 memory one.

Study-wide results and limits: Sampling was confined to blood; repertoires within tissues likely differ.

Genomic DNA from each subset was divided evenly over several immunoSEQ plates. The assay was immunoSEQ multiplex PCR, and TCRdb's table has in-frame clones only and misses some. The sample has about 2.1 million clones, roughly 93% seen once. This CDR3 contains 14 residues. Losses at the gene ends were 5 bases for V and 5 bases for J; bases not matched to a gene: 8. Germline V gene lookup returns CDR1 SEHNR and CDR2 FQNEAQ (reference sequence). Terminally differentiated effector memory CD45RA+ cells were excluded by CCR7 positive selection of CD45RO-negative cells. The V call is TRBV7-9, the J call TRBJ2-5; TRBD1 agrees at 7 bases. The sequence derives from a man between 18 and 29 years old in good health. Some clones in this sample may be carry-over from other donors' samples. Sequencing input: naive CD8+ T cells from PBMCs. For the CDR3, the DNA is TGTGCCAGCAGCCCACGACAGGGCCAGGAGACCCAGTACTTC. Protein sequence: CASSPRQGQETQYF. Combining the CDR3 with reference TRBV7-9 and TRBJ2-5 gives the whole variable domain DTGVSQNPRHKITKRGQNVTFRCDPISEHNRLYWYRQTLGQGPEFLTYFQNEAQLEKSRLLSDRFSAERPKGSFSTLEIQRTEQGDSAMYLCASSPRQGQETQYFGPGTRLLVL.